The sequence of this T cell receptor beta chain was determined in a study of blood T cell repertoires in COVID-19 (dated by TCRdb to between 2020 and 2021). As for the study more broadly: Collaborator samples came from the United States, Italy and Spain and covered acute and convalescent phases of COVID-19. The material from the prospective study consisted of cDNA or gDNA derived from T cells, B-cell-depleted T cells, or PBMCs. The dataset comprised deeply sampled blood TCRbeta repertoires from subjects exposed to, actively infected with, or recovered from COVID-19. The repertoires were made available in a free public database intended to serve as a resource for research on the immune response to SARS-CoV-2. Samples came from the ongoing ImmuneRACE study (first 160 participants) plus 1,254 subjects from 6 global collaborators. The sample metadata nearly always contained a de-identified subject ID, COVID-19 status, age in years and sex. Where HLA class I and class II types were available, the types were taken from metadata supplied by the sample provider, not from assay-based typing.

TCRbeta CDR3 regions were amplified from genomic DNA using the immunoSEQ Assay, a bias-controlled multiplex PCR. Processing in the source paper ran as follows. The number of nucleated cells in each sample was estimated by amplification of reference gene primers within the assay. To quantify the absolute abundance of each unique TCRbeta CDR3 rearrangement, sequence reads were collapsed and filtered. For each sample, productive Simpson clonality was calculated as the square root of Simpson's diversity index over productive rearrangements. Sourced from immuneACCESS, this table was stored by TCRdb with only in-frame sequences that have V and J called. A share of the clones is absent; for the studies checked, an unresolved V gene accounts for under half, and the remainder has no known explanation. That table supplies the V and J calls and clone size; D and trimming were determined from the DNA. The sample records roughly 150,000 clones, roughly 93% of which are singletons. The top ten clones comprise about 2% of the sample.

Overall results and qualifications from the work: The quantity of clinical and demographic metadata differed by source and by participant and was supplied without curation.

Collaborating institutions collected whole blood in K2EDTA tubes following their own protocols. For TCRbeta analysis, collaborators shipped samples in one of three forms: frozen whole blood, isolated PBMCs, or DNA extracted from either of those sample types. The CDR3 holds 19 amino acids from the cysteine to the phenylalanine. Kept here is only the CDR3 DNA, which spans 57 bases and is read in frame from base 1. The germline ends are 19 bases apart after V is trimmed by 0 bases and J by 1 base. Per the germline V gene, MGHRA is the CDR1 and YSYEKL is the CDR2. This clone came up a few times. Its specific antigen is unknown. Base qualities are not at hand, and no much larger clone is one base apart.

The sample taken for sequencing was peripheral blood. This clonotype was obtained from a man between 18 and 29 years old with acute or convalescent COVID-19. Here the chain combines TRBV4-1 and TRBJ1-5; the D gene is possibly TRBD1, with 6 bases matching. In nucleotide form, the sequence is TGCGCCAGCAGCCAAGATCCCCTGGGGGCCCACGGAAGCAATCAGCCCCAGCATTTT. Translated, this gives CASSQDPLGAHGSNQPQHF.